The 21 T cell receptor beta chains below all came from one sample that was sequenced in a study of blood T cells in healthy people across ages. Using a J-beta primer mix together with a sample-barcoded 5' primer, a second PCR was run for about 6 to 11 cycles. TCRdb used MiXCR to reprocess the 5' RACE reads, holding one entry per CDR3 protein. In the table there are approximately 800,000 distinct CDR3 sequences, around 34% of which are singletons. The material sequenced was blood. The source is a man aged 18-30 years in good health.

This clonotype was seen more than once but under ten times. This rearrangement joins TRBV6-2 or TRBV6-3 to TRBJ1-1; no clear D. CDR3 length: 13 amino acids. Trimming took 7 bases from V and 1 from J, leaving 10 bases between them. Germline CDR1 MNHEY, CDR2 SVGEGT. The CDR3 sequence is CASTISENTEAFF. Written as DNA, the CDR3 is TGTGCCAGCACTATCTCGGAGAACACTGAAGCTTTCTTT.

This clonotype was counted a few times. V and J are TRBV12-3 or TRBV12-4 and TRBJ2-5, with D hard to call. Trimming left V 5 bases short and J 11 bases short, with 15 bases between. This CDR3 has 12 amino acids. In DNA, the CDR3 is TGTGCCAGCAGTCACCCCAAGGGTGGGCAGTACTTC. This codes for CASSHPKGGQYF.

Comments on this clonotype: At one of its ends the junction is not consistent with the germline gene, which may arise from a read error. The gene calls are TRBV9 and TRBJ1-1; 7 positions agree with TRBD1. Germline-derived CDR1 and CDR2 are SGDLS and YYNGEE. This CDR3 is 14 amino acids long. The CDR3 DNA sequence: TGCGCCAGCAGCGCAGCACAGGGGTACACTGAAGCTTTCTTT. Protein product: CASSAAQGYTEAFF.

This clonotype was observed a few times. This chain uses TRBV20-1 with TRBJ1-5, with 8 bases fitting TRBD1. Per germline, CDR1 DFQATT and CDR2 SNEGSKA (reference sequence). This CDR3 is 16 amino acids long. V was pared by 0 bases and J by 6 bases, with 10 bases of the junction left unmatched. CDR3 sequence reads: CSARDLLTGDAQPQHF. The CDR3 DNA reads as TGCAGTGCTAGAGATCTCTTGACAGGGGATGCTCAGCCCCAGCATTTT.

This chain uses TRBV4-1 with TRBJ1-1; maybe TRBD1 (5 bases). The V and J ends lost 1 base and 4 bases respectively, with 16 bases between them. CDR1 is MGHRA, CDR2 YSYEKL, per germline. The length of the CDR3 is 16 residues. CDR3 protein: CASSQGGRGIGTEAFF. The CDR3 bases are TGCGCCAGCAGCCAAGGGGGCCGGGGGATTGGCACTGAAGCTTTCTTT.

The chain joins TRBV12-3 or TRBV12-4 to TRBJ1-1, with a weak D call TRBD1 (6 bases). V gave up 8 bases and J gave up 0 bases, with 13 bases separating them. This CDR3 has 14 amino acids. For the CDR3, the DNA is TGTGCCAGCCGCCCGGACAGTTTGAACACTGAAGCTTTCTTT. It encodes CASRPDSLNTEAFF.

The rearrangement uses TRBV25-1 and TRBJ1-5; D ambiguous. V was clipped by 3 bases and J by 7 bases, with 7 bases between them. The CDR3 loop spans 12 amino acids. Germline V CDR1 and CDR2: MGHDK, SYGVNS. In nucleotides, the CDR3 is TGTGCCAGCAGTGAGTTGGGGCAGCCCCAGCATTTT. It translates to CASSELGQPQHF.

Only one count was recorded for this clonotype. The chain links TRBV20-1 to TRBJ1-4; the D gene is possibly TRBD1 (5 bases). CDR1 and CDR2 (germline): DFQATT, SNEGSKA (reference sequence). This CDR3 is built from 15 residues. The germline V and J ends were trimmed by 0 bases and 4 bases, with 12 bases remaining between them. DNA for the CDR3: TGCAGTGCTAGAGATTTGAAAGGGGTTAATGAAAAACTGTTTTTT. Translation gives CSARDLKGVNEKLFF.

This clonotype was observed a few times. This chain connects TRBV7-2 to TRBJ1-1; 8 bases align to TRBD1. Germline lookup yields CDR1 SGHTA and CDR2 FQGNSA. The V segment lost 5 bases and the J segment 4 bases; nucleotides outside the gene matches: 6. This CDR3 has 14 amino acids. DNA of the CDR3: TGTGCCAGCAGCCCCAGGGGGCAAGGCACTGAAGCTTTCTTT. Its protein is CASSPRGQGTEAFF.

This clonotype came up a few times. The V and J genes are TRBV4-2 and TRBJ1-1, with unresolved D. From germline, CDR1 is LGHNA and CDR2 YNFKEQ. The V end lost 6 bases, the J end lost 0 bases, and 20 bases lay between the germline ends. The CDR3 is 17 amino acids. CDR3 residues: CASSKLGEGQVNTEAFF. DNA for the CDR3: TGTGCCAGCAGTAAATTAGGCGAAGGGCAAGTGAACACTGAAGCTTTCTTT.

This clonotype showed up just a few times. V and J are TRBV7-9 and TRBJ2-7; no firm D call. The ends were cut back, 7 bases at V and 1 base at J, with 11 bases in the middle. CDR3 size: 13 residues. CDR1 is SEHNR, CDR2 FQNEAQ, per germline (reference sequence). The CDR3 reads CASTEEHSYEQYF. DNA for the CDR3: TGTGCCAGCACAGAAGAGCATTCCTACGAGCAGTACTTC.

This clonotype turned up a few times. The chain employs TRBV12-3 or TRBV12-4 and TRBJ2-2; D could derive from TRBD1 or TRBD2 (6 bases each). Trimming removed 8 bases at V and 6 bases at J, with 16 bases between. The CDR3 extends over 14 amino acids. CDR3 in DNA: TGTGCCAGCGTATCCGGGGGCCCCTCCGGGGAGCTGTTTTTT. Protein product: CASVSGGPSGELFF.

This chain links TRBV9 with TRBJ1-1, with 11 bases fitting TRBD1. The CDR3 totals 16 residues. The trim removed 4 bases at V and 6 bases at J, leaving 11 bases unmatched. CDR1 and CDR2 from the germline V gene are SGDLS and YYNGEE. The CDR3 DNA follows: TGTGCCAGCAGCCGCTCCCAGGGACAGGGGGAGGCTGAAGCTTTCTTT. This encodes CASSRSQGQGEAEAFF. The whole variable domain, remainder taken from reference TRBV9 and TRBJ1-1, is DSGVTQTPKHLITATGQRVTLRCSPRSGDLSVYWYQQSLDQGLQFLIQYYNGEERAKGNILERFSAQQFPDLHSELNLSSLELGDSALYFCASSRSQGQGEAEAFFGQGTRLTVV.

The CDR3 spells CSARETSGGLETQYF. The CDR3 region has the DNA TGCAGTGCTAGAGAGACTAGCGGGGGGTTGGAGACCCAGTACTTC. The chain combines TRBV20-1 with TRBJ2-7; 13 bases are a match to TRBD2. The DNA end favors TRBJ2-5, so the J call may be wrong. The CDR3 length is 15 residues. Germline V gene lookup returns CDR1 DFQATT and CDR2 SNEGSKA (reference sequence).

The chain links TRBV27 to TRBJ2-3; 7 bases match TRBD1. In germline, CDR1 is MNHEY, CDR2 SMNVEV (reference sequence). V lost 5 bases, J lost 2 bases, and 7 bases stayed unmatched. The CDR3 covers 15 residues. The CDR3 spells CASSQLGQDTDTQYF. The CDR3 coding sequence is TGTGCCAGCAGTCAACTCGGACAGGACACAGATACGCAGTATTTT.

This chain connects TRBV9 to TRBJ1-1, with 7 bases that match TRBD1. The trim removed 3 bases at V and 1 base at J, leaving 6 bases unmatched. The CDR3 contains 15 residues. In germline, CDR1 is SGDLS, CDR2 YYNGEE. The chain's CDR3 is CASSEWDSRNTEAFF. CDR3 coding DNA: TGTGCCAGCAGCGAATGGGACAGTCGGAACACTGAAGCTTTCTTT. Filled out from reference TRBV9 and TRBJ1-1, the complete variable domain reads DSGVTQTPKHLITATGQRVTLRCSPRSGDLSVYWYQQSLDQGLQFLIQYYNGEERAKGNILERFSAQQFPDLHSELNLSSLELGDSALYFCASSEWDSRNTEAFFGQGTRLTVV.

The V call is TRBV3-1, the J call TRBJ1-1; no firm D call. Trimming took off 0 bases at V and 6 bases at J, with 8 bases between the two ends. CDR1 and CDR2 (germline): LGHDT, YNNKEL (reference sequence). This CDR3 has 13 residues. The CDR3, as DNA: TGTGCCAGCAGCCAAGATATCACCTCTGAAGCTTTCTTT. This encodes CASSQDITSEAFF.

The chain links TRBV7-6 to TRBJ2-7, with TRBD2 as a possible D gene (7 bases). CDR3 size: 15 residues. The V gene's germline CDR1 is SGHVS and CDR2 FNYEAQ. The V and J ends lost 1 base and 3 bases respectively, with 13 bases between them. The CDR3 DNA reads as TGTGCCAGCAGCTTAGGTGGCGGGGGCGTCTACGAGCAGTACTTC. Translation: CASSLGGGGVYEQYF.

The V call is TRBV7-9, the J call TRBJ2-7; unclear D gene. Trimming cost V 5 bases and J 7 bases, with 12 bases left between them. From germline, CDR1 is SEHNR and CDR2 FQNEAQ (reference sequence). The CDR3 consists of 12 residues. The CDR3 DNA is TGTGCCAGCAGCCGGTTCCGCAATGAGCAGTACTTC. Amino acid sequence: CASSRFRNEQYF.

This clonotype was seen ten or more times. The CDR3 spells CASSFDTSGANVLTF. The DNA for the CDR3 is TGTGCCAGCAGTTTTGACACCTCTGGGGCCAACGTCCTGACTTTC. The chain combines TRBV12-3 or TRBV12-4 with TRBJ2-6; no firm D call. The CDR3 is 15 residues long. Trimming pared 3 bases from V and 0 bases from J, leaving 6 bases between.

This clonotype was seen a few times. This rearrangement joins TRBV2 to TRBJ2-1; D unresolved. Trimming shortened V by 4 bases and J by 0 bases, and 13 bases separated the two germline ends. The CDR3 totals 16 residues. Germline V gene lookup returns CDR1 SNHLY and CDR2 FYNNEI. The CDR3 spells CASSVGRHLSYNEQFF. As DNA, the CDR3 is TGTGCCAGCAGTGTGGGTAGACACCTCTCCTACAATGAGCAGTTCTTC. Drawing the rest from reference TRBV2 and TRBJ2-1, the complete variable domain is EPEVTQTPSHQVTQMGQEVILRCVPISNHLYFYWYRQILGQKVEFLVSFYNNEISEKSEIFDDQFSVERPDGSNFTLKIRSTKLEDSAMYFCASSVGRHLSYNEQFFGPGTRLTVL.